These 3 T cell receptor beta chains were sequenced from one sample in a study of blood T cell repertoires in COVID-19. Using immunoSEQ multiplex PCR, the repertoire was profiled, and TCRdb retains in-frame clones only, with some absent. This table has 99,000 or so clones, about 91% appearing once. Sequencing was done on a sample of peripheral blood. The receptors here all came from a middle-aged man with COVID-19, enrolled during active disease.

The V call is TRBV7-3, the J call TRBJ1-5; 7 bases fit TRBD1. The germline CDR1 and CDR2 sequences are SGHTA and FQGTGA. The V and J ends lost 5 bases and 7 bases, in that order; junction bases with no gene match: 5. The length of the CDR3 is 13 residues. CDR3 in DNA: TGTGCCAGCAGCCAGGGACAGATGCAGCCCCAGCATTTT. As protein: CASSQGQMQPQHF. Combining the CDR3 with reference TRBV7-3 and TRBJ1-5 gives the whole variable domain GAGVSQTPSNKVTEKGKYVELRCDPISGHTALYWYRQSLGQGPEFLIYFQGTGAADDSGLPNDRFFAVRPEGSVSTLKIQRTERGDSAVYLCASSQGQMQPQHFGDGTRLSIL.

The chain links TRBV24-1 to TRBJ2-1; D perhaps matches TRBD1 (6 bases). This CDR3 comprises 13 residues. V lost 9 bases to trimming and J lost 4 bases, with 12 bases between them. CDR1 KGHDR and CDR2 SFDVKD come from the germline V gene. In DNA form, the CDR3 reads TGTGCCACCTCCGGGACACTTTACAATGAGCAGTTCTTC. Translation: CATSGTLYNEQFF.

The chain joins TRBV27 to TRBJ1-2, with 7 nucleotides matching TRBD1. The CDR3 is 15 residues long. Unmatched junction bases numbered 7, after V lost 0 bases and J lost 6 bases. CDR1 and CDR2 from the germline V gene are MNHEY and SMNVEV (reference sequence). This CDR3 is CASSLSDRSLNGYTF. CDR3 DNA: TGTGCCAGCAGTTTATCGGACAGGTCTCTAAATGGCTACACCTTC.